These T cell receptor beta chains were read from a single sample in a study of CD8 T cells in Susac syndrome. TCRdb used MiXCR to reprocess the immunoSEQ multiplex PCR reads, holding one entry per CDR3 protein. The sample contains 150,000 to 200,000 distinct CDR3 sequences, roughly 94% of which appear only once. The sequenced sample was CD4+ T cells from PBMCs. These receptors all come from a human donor with multiple sclerosis. Both conserved end residues are part of each CDR3. The order of the fields is D gene, J gene, clone size, V gene, CDR3 DNA, CDR3 protein. A D gene is named only where the DNA matches it firmly. The size of a clone is reported for some rows only, either as once, few or many, or as a class for expanded clones.

TRBD1	TRBJ2-3	.	TRBV9	TGTGCCAGCAGCCCTACGGGACAGGGGGCCACAGATACGCAGTATTTT	CASSPTGQGATDTQYF
TRBD1	TRBJ1-1	.	TRBV25-1	TGTGCCAGCAGTGATTATCCGGACAGGGGGCAAGGTGGAGCTTTCTTT	CASSDYPDRGQGGAFF
.	TRBJ1-2	once	TRBV12-3/TRBV12-4	TGTGCCAGCACCCCCTTAGGGTCAGGACATGGCTACACCTTC	CASTPLGSGHGYTF
.	TRBJ1-1	.	TRBV7-9	TGTGCCAGCAGCCACGAAGCTTTCTTT	CASSHEAFF
.	TRBJ2-2	once	TRBV28	TGTGCCAGCAGAGGGACCGGGACCCTCGGCGGGGAGCTGTTTTTT	CASRGTGTLGGELFF
.	TRBJ1-3	.	TRBV2	TGTGCCAGCAGTTGGGAATTGCGGTACAACACCATATATTTT	CASSWELRYNTIYF
TRBD1	TRBJ1-1	.	TRBV20-1	TGCAGTGCTAGAGATTTTCGGGCAGGGGGGGACACTGAAGCTTTCTTT	CSARDFRAGGDTEAFF
.	TRBJ2-3	.	TRBV9	TGTGCCAGCAGCGTAGGGGTTTCCATCTTTGATACGCAGTATTTT	CASSVGVSIFDTQYF
TRBD1	TRBJ1-3	once	TRBV2	TGTGCCAGCTGGACCAACAGGGGTGGAAACACCATATATTTT	CASWTNRGGNTIYF
TRBD1	TRBJ2-3	.	TRBV7-2	TGTGCCAGCACCCTAACCGGGACAGGGAGCACAGATACGCAGTATTTT	CASTLTGTGSTDTQYF
.	TRBJ1-1	once	TRBV19	TGTGCCAGTAGTAATGTATTGGACACTGAAGCTTTCTTT	CASSNVLDTEAFF
.	TRBJ2-3	.	TRBV5-1	TGCGCCAGCAGCTTCACCCTCACAGATACGCAGTATTTT	CASSFTLTDTQYF
.	TRBJ1-1	once	TRBV12-3/TRBV12-4	TGTGCCAGCAGTTACATCACTGAAGCTTTCTTT	CASSYITEAFF
.	TRBJ2-3	.	TRBV12-3/TRBV12-4	TGTGCCAGCAGTACCGGCACTTTTGTTACAGATACGCAGTATTTT	CASSTGTFVTDTQYF
.	TRBJ1-5	.	TRBV20-1	TGCAGTGCTAGAACACAAGAAAATCAGCCCCAGCATTTT	CSARTQENQPQHF
.	TRBJ2-7	.	TRBV3-1	TGTGCCAGCAGCTCCCGGGACCTCCGCTCCTACGAGCAGTACTTC	CASSSRDLRSYEQYF
.	TRBJ2-2	once	TRBV3-1	TGTGCCAGCCGGAGGGGAAACACCGGGGAGCTGTTTTTT	CASRRGNTGELFF
.	TRBJ1-2	once	TRBV30	TGTGCCTGGAGTCGACCTTCGGTTGGCTACACCTTC	CAWSRPSVGYTF
.	TRBJ2-7	.	TRBV6-5	TGTGCGGTCGGGCAGGGCTCCTACGAGCAGTACTTC	CAVGQGSYEQYF
TRBD1	TRBJ1-2	.	TRBV27	TGTGCCAGCAGCCGACAGGGGAGGGTGGGGGGCTACACCTTC	CASSRQGRVGGYTF
.	TRBJ2-5	.	TRBV6-1	TGTGCCAGCAGTGAAGCGCCAGACCAGACCCAGTACTTC	CASSEAPDQTQYF
TRBD1	TRBJ2-5	.	TRBV12-3/TRBV12-4	TGTGCCAGCAGGAAGGGGGCCGGTGAGACCCAGTACTTC	CASRKGAGETQYF
.	TRBJ2-5	.	TRBV5-4	TGTGCCATCAGCGGAGCGCAAGAGACCCAGTACTTC	CAISGAQETQYF
.	TRBJ1-5	.	TRBV10-3	TGTGCCATCAGTGAGTCGGGCGCCGGACAGCCCCAGCATTTT	CAISESGAGQPQHF
.	TRBJ1-3	.	TRBV6-2/TRBV6-3	TGTGCCAGCAGTTACGGTCCAACAGGATTCTCTGGAAACACCATATATTTT	CASSYGPTGFSGNTIYF
TRBD1	TRBJ2-7	once	TRBV6-5	TGTGCCAGCAGCCGGACAGGGGGCCGAGAGCAGTACTTC	CASSRTGGREQYF
.	TRBJ2-7	.	TRBV6-4	TGTGCCAGCAGTGGGGACTGCCAACGCGAGCAGTACTTC	CASSGDCQREQYF
.	TRBJ2-7	.	TRBV30	TGTGCCTGGGGTTCGGTAGGGGAGCCCTACGAGCAGTACTTC	CAWGSVGEPYEQYF
TRBD1	TRBJ2-7	.	TRBV7-8	TGTGCCAGCAGCTTGGAACGGGACAGCAACGAGCAGTACTTC	CASSLERDSNEQYF
TRBD1	TRBJ1-1	.	TRBV3-1	TGTGCCAGCAGCCCGAACCGGGACAGGGGGAACACTGAAGCTTTCTTT	CASSPNRDRGNTEAFF
.	TRBJ1-3	once	TRBV19	TGTGCCAGTAGTACGCAGGGGACAGGAAACACCATATATTTT	CASSTQGTGNTIYF
.	TRBJ1-1	.	TRBV15	TGTGCCACCAGCAGAGCGGGGGGTGAAGCTTTCTTT	CATSRAGGEAFF
TRBD2	TRBJ2-1	.	TRBV6-1	TGTGCCAGCAGGTCAAGACTAGCGGGAGGGAACAATGAGCAGTTCTTC	CASRSRLAGGNNEQFF
.	TRBJ1-1	.	TRBV7-2	TGTGCCAGCAGTCCGTATGAAGGGGCGGGAACTGAAGCTTTCTTT	CASSPYEGAGTEAFF
.	TRBJ1-1	.	TRBV29-1	TGCAGCGTTGGATGGGGGGCCGACACTGAAGCTTTCTTT	CSVGWGADTEAFF